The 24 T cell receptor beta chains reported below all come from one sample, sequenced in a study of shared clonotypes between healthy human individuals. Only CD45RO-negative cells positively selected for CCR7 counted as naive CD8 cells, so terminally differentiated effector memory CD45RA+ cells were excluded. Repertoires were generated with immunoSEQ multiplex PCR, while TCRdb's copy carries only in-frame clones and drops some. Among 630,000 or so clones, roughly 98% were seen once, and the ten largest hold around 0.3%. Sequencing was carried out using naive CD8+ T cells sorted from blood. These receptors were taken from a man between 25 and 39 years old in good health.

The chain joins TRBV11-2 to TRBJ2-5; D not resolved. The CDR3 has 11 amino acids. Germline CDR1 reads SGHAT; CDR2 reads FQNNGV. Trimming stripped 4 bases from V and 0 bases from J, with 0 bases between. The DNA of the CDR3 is TGTGCCAGCAGCTACCAAGAGACCCAGTACTTC. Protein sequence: CASSYQETQYF.

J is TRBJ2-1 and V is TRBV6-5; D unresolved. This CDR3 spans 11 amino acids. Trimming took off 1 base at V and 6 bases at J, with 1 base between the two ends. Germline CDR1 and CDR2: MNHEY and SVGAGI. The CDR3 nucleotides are TGTGCCAGCAGTTACTTCAATGAGCAGTTCTTC. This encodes CASSYFNEQFF.

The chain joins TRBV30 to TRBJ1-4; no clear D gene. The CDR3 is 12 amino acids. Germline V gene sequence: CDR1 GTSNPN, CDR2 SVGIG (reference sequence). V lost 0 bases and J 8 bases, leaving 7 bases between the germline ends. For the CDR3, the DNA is TGTGCCTGGAGTGTTTGGGAAGAAAAACTGTTTTTT. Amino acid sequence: CAWSVWEEKLFF. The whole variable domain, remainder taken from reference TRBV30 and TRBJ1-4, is SQTIHQWPATLVQPVGSPLSLECTVEGTSNPNLYWYRQAAGRGLQLLFYSVGIGQISSEVPQNLSASRPQDRQFILSSKKLLLSDSGFYLCAWSVWEEKLFFGSGTQLSVL.

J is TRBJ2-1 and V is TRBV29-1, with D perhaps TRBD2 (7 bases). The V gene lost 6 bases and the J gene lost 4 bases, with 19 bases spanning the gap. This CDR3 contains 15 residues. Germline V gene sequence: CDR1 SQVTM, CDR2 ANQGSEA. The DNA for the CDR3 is TGCAGCGTCCCTTTGGGGCGGGGGCCTTACAATGAGCAGTTCTTC. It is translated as CSVPLGRGPYNEQFF.

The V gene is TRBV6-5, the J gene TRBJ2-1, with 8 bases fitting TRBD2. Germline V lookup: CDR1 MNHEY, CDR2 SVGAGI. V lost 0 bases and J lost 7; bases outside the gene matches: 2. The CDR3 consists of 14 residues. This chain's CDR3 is CASSYSQRENEQFF. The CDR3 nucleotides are TGTGCCAGCAGTTACTCGCAGCGGGAGAATGAGCAGTTCTTC.

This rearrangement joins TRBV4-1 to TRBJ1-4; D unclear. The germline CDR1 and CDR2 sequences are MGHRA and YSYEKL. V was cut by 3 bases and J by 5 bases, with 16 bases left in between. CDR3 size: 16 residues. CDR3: CASSQGHGSENEKLFF. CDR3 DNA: TGCGCCAGCAGCCAGGGCCACGGTAGTGAGAATGAAAAACTGTTTTTT.

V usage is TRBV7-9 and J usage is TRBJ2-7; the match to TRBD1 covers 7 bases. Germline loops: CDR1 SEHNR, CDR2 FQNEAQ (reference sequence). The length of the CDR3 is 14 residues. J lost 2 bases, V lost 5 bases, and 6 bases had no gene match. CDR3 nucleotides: TGTGCCAGCAGCACTTCAGGGACAGCCTACGAGCAGTACTTC. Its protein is CASSTSGTAYEQYF. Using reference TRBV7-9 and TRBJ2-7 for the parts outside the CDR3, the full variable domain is DTGVSQNPRHKITKRGQNVTFRCDPISEHNRLYWYRQTLGQGPEFLTYFQNEAQLEKSRLLSDRFSAERPKGSFSTLEIQRTEQGDSAMYLCASSTSGTAYEQYFGPGTRLTVT.

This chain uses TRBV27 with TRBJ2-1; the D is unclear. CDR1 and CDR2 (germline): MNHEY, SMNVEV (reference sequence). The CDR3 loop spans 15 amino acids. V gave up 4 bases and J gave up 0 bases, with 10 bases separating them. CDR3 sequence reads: CASSSLQNSYNEQFF. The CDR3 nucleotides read TGTGCCAGCAGTTCCCTACAGAACTCCTACAATGAGCAGTTCTTC.

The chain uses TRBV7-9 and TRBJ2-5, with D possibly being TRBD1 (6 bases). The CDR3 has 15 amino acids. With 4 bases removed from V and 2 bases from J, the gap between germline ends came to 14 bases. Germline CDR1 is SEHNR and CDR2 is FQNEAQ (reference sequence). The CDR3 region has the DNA TGTGCCAGCAGCTCTCCCAGGGGTCTACAAGAGACCCAGTACTTC. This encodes CASSSPRGLQETQYF.

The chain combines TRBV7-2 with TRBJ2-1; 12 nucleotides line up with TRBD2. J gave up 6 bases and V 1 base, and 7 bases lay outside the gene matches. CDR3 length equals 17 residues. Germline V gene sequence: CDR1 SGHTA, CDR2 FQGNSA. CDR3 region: CASSLEDLAGGGNEQFF. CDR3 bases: TGTGCCAGCAGCTTAGAAGACCTAGCGGGAGGGGGCAATGAGCAGTTCTTC.

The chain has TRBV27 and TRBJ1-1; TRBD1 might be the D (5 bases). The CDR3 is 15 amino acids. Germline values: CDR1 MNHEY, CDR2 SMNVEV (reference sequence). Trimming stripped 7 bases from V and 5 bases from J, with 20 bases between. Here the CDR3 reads CASTPGREGETEAFF. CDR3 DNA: TGTGCCAGCACCCCCGGGAGGGAAGGGGAAACTGAAGCTTTCTTT.

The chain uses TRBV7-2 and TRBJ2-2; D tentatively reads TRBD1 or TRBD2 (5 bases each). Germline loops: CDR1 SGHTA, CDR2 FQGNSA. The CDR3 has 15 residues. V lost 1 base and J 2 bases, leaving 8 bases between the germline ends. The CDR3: CASSLEGPNTGELFF. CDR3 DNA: TGTGCCAGCAGCTTAGAGGGACCTAACACCGGGGAGCTGTTTTTT. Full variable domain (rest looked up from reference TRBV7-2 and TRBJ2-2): GAGVSQSPSNKVTEKGKDVELRCDPISGHTALYWYRQSLGQGLEFLIYFQGNSAPDKSGLPSDRFSAERTGGSVSTLTIQRTQQEDSAVYLCASSLEGPNTGELFFGEGSRLTVL.

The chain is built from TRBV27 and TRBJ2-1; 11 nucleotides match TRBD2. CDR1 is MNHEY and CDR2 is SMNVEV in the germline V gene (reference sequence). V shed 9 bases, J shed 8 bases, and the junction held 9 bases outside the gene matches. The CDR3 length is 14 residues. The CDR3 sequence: CASTELAGDDEQFF. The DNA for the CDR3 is TGTGCCAGTACTGAACTAGCGGGAGACGATGAGCAGTTCTTC.

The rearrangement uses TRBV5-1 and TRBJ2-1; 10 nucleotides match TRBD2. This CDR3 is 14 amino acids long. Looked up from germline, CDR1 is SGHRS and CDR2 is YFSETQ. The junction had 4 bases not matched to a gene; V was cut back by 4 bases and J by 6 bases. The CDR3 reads CASSPGLAINEQFF. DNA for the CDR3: TGCGCCAGCAGCCCGGGACTAGCGATCAATGAGCAGTTCTTC. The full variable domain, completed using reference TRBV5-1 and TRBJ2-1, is KAGVTQTPRYLIKTRGQQVTLSCSPISGHRSVSWYQQTPGQGLQFLFEYFSETQRNKGNFPGRFSGRQFSNSRSEMNVSTLELGDSALYLCASSPGLAINEQFFGPGTRLTVL.

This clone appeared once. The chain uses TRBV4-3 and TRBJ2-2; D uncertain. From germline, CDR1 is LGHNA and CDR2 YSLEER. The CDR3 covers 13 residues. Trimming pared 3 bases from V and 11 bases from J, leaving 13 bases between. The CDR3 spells CASSQDRAAELFF. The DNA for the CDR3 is TGCGCCAGCAGCCAGGATAGGGCGGCCGAGCTGTTTTTT.

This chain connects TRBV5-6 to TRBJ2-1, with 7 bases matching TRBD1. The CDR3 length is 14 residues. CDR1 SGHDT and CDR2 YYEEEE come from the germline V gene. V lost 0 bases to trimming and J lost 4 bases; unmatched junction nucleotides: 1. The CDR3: CASSLEGQYNEQFF. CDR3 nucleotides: TGTGCCAGCAGCTTGGAGGGACAGTACAATGAGCAGTTCTTC.

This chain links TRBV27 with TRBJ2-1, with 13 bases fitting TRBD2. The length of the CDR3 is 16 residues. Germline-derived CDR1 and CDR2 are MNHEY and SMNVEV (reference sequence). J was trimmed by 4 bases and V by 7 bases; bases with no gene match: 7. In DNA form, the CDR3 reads TGTGCCAGCACACTAGCGGGAGGGCCTCAGTACAATGAGCAGTTCTTC. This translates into CASTLAGGPQYNEQFF.

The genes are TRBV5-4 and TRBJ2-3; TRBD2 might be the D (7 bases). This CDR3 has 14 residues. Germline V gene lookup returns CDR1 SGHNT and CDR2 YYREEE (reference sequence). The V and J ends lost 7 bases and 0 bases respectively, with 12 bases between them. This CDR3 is CASWGGSSTDTQYF. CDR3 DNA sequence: TGTGCCAGCTGGGGGGGCTCGAGCACAGATACGCAGTATTTT.

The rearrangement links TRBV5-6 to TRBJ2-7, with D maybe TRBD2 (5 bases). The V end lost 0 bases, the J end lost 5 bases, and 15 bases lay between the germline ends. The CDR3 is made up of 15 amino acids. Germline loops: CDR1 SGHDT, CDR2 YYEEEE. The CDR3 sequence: CASSLGGSGGHEQYF. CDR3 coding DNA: TGTGCCAGCAGCTTGGGAGGGAGCGGTGGCCACGAGCAGTACTTC.

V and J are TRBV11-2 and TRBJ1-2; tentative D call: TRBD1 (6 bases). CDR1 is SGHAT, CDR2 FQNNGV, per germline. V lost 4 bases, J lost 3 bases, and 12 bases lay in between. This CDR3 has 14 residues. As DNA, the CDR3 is TGTGCCAGCAGCTGGGCAGGGGCGGACTATGGCTACACCTTC. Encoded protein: CASSWAGADYGYTF.

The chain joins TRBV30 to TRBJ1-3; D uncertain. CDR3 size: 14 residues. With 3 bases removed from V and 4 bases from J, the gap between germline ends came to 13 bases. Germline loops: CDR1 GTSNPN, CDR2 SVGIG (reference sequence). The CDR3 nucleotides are TGTGCCTGGAGCGAGGGAATAGGGGGAAACACCATATATTTT. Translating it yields CAWSEGIGGNTIYF.

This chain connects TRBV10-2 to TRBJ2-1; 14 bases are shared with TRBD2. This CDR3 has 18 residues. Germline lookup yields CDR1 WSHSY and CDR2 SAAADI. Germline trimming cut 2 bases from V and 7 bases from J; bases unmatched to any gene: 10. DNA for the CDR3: TGCGCCAGCAGTGAGATGGGGTCCGGACTAGCGGGAGGTAATGAGCAGTTCTTC. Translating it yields CASSEMGSGLAGGNEQFF.

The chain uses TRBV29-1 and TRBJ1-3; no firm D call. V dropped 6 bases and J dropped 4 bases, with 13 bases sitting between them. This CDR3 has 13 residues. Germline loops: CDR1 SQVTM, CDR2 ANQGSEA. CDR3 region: CSVSFGRGNTIYF. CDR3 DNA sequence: TGCAGCGTCAGCTTTGGGCGAGGAAACACCATATATTTT.

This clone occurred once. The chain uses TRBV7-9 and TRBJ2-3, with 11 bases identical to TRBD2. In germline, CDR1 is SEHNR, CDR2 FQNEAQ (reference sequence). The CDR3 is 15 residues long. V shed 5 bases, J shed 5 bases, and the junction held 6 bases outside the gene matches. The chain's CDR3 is CASSILGLAGDTQYF. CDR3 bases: TGTGCCAGCAGCATCTTAGGACTAGCGGGAGATACGCAGTATTTT.